The 32 T cell receptor beta chains below all came from one sample that was sequenced in a study of low-dose radiotherapy and immunotherapy resistance in tumors. With TRAV- and TRBV-specific primers, first-strand cDNA was made, covering the alpha and beta chains. With a constant-region primer and a V-primer adapter, TCRs were subjected to 20 to 25 PCR cycles of amplification. Using its own MiXCR run on the reads, TCRdb lists one record per CDR3 protein. The table lists tens of thousands of distinct CDR3 sequences, around 30% of them singletons. The time point: before trial treatment. The sequences come from PBMCs, collected before treatment. The receptors here all came from a male donor with gallbladder cancer.

This clonotype was counted between two and nine times. This sequence joins TRBV5-1 and TRBJ2-1; 14 positions agree with TRBD2. Trimming at V came to 3 bases and at J to 7 bases, leaving 6 bases not matched to a gene. The CDR3 consists of 16 residues. Germline V gives CDR1 SGHRS, CDR2 YFSETQ. The CDR3 DNA follows: TGCGCCAGCAGCTGGGGGACTAGCGGGAGTAGGAATGAGCAGTTCTTC. The encoded protein is CASSWGTSGSRNEQFF.

In its sample, this clonotype ranks as medium-sized (0.01 to 0.1%). The chain employs TRBV5-8 and TRBJ2-1; no definite D call. Germline V gene lookup returns CDR1 SGHTS and CDR2 YDEGEE. This CDR3 is built from 15 residues. Trimming removed 0 bases from V and 7 bases from J, with 14 bases in between. CDR3 sequence (DNA): TGTGCCAGCAGCTTGGTATCAGCCAGGTGGAATGAGCAGTTCTTC. Translated, it gives CASSLVSARWNEQFF.

This clonotype was seen many times. The rearrangement uses TRBV29-1 and TRBJ1-1; D not resolved. The CDR3 has 12 amino acids. V lost 5 bases and J lost 1, with 8 bases in between. The germline gives CDR1 SQVTM, CDR2 ANQGSEA. Written as DNA, the CDR3 is TGCAGCGTTTCGGGCCCGAACACTGAAGCTTTCTTT. Protein sequence: CSVSGPNTEAFF. The whole variable domain, remainder taken from reference TRBV29-1 and TRBJ1-1, is SAVISQKPSRDICQRGTSLTIQCQVDSQVTMMFWYRQQPGQSLTLIATANQGSEATYESGFVIDKFPISRPNLTFSTLTVSNMSPEDSSIYLCSVSGPNTEAFFGQGTRLTVV.

The sample holds many counts of this clonotype. The chain is built from TRBV2 and TRBJ2-7, with 9 bases identical to TRBD2. Trimming removed 8 bases from V and 0 bases from J; junction bases left unmatched: 20. CDR1 and CDR2 from the germline V gene are SNHLY and FYNNEI. This CDR3 has 19 amino acids. The CDR3 here is CASAIRPGVAGALSYEQYF. The CDR3 DNA is TGTGCCAGCGCAATCCGCCCGGGGGTAGCGGGGGCCCTCTCCTACGAGCAGTACTTC.

This clonotype was counted a single time. This rearrangement joins TRBV3-1 to TRBJ2-7, with 10 nucleotides matching TRBD2. CDR1 is LGHDT, CDR2 YNNKEL, per germline (reference sequence). V was clipped by 3 bases and J by 0 bases; unmatched bases: 2. The CDR3 spans 15 residues. CDR3 amino acids: CASSQSGGASYEQYF. CDR3 DNA: TGTGCCAGCAGCCAGAGCGGGGGGGCCTCCTACGAGCAGTACTTC.

Ten or more counts support this clonotype. The chain links TRBV19 to TRBJ2-1, with TRBD2 matching 9 bases. The CDR3 has 15 residues. V lost 7 bases to trimming and J lost 3 bases; unmatched junction nucleotides: 7. CDR1 and CDR2 from the germline V gene are LNHDA and SQIVND (reference sequence). The CDR3 DNA sequence: TGTGCCAGTAACCTAGCGGGGATTAACTACAATGAGCAGTTCTTC. It is translated as CASNLAGINYNEQFF.

The chain combines TRBV28 with TRBJ2-1; TRBD2 aligns across 8 bases. V trimming: 8 bases; J trimming: 7 bases; junction bases outside the gene matches: 10. This CDR3 has 14 amino acids. From germline, CDR1 is MDHEN and CDR2 SYDVKM. CDR3 DNA sequence: TGTGCCAGCTGTAGACGGGAGGGCCGGAATGAGCAGTTCTTC. Its translation: CASCRREGRNEQFF.

The V gene is TRBV28, the J gene TRBJ2-3, with D uncertain. The CDR3 is made up of 15 amino acids. V lost 3 bases and J lost 1, with 11 bases in between. Germline V gene sequence: CDR1 MDHEN, CDR2 SYDVKM. The CDR3 region is CASSFVSPGTDTQYF. The CDR3 DNA sequence: TGTGCCAGCAGTTTCGTCAGTCCGGGCACAGATACGCAGTATTTT. Variable domain in full (rest from reference TRBV28 and TRBJ2-3): DVKVTQSSRYLVKRTGEKVFLECVQDMDHENMFWYRQDPGLGLRLIYFSYDVKMKEKGDIPEGYSVSREKKERFSLILESASTNQTSMYLCASSFVSPGTDTQYFGPGTRLTVL.

This clonotype was seen ten or more times. The V call is TRBV20-1, the J call TRBJ2-5, with 16 bases fitting TRBD2. The CDR3 totals 17 residues. Germline assignment: CDR1 DFQATT and CDR2 SNEGSKA (reference sequence). The J segment lost 5 bases and the V segment lost 2 bases, leaving 8 bases of the junction unmatched. The CDR3 nucleotides are TGCAGTGCTAGATACCCCGGGACTAGCGGGGGGGCGGAGACCCAGTACTTC. It specifies CSARYPGTSGGAETQYF.

This clonotype was recorded many times. For the CDR3, the DNA is TGCAGTGCTAGGTCTTTCCCCTTGACTAGCGGGGGGGCTTCTTGGGAGCAGTTCTTC. Its translation is CSARSFPLTSGGASWEQFF. V usage is TRBV20-1 and J usage is TRBJ2-1; the match to TRBD2 covers 14 bases. CDR1 and CDR2 (germline): DFQATT, SNEGSKA (reference sequence). The CDR3 runs to 19 residues. V shed 3 bases, J shed 10 bases, and the junction held 20 bases outside the gene matches.

This clonotype was counted at least ten times. This sequence joins TRBV6-5 and TRBJ2-1; TRBD2 matches at 12 bases. This CDR3 has 17 residues. With V trimmed by 4 bases and J by 4 bases, 8 bases remained unmatched. Looked up from germline, CDR1 is MNHEY and CDR2 is SVGAGI. Written as DNA, the CDR3 is TGTGCCAGCAGTTCCCAGCTAGCGGGGGGGCTTTACAATGAGCAGTTCTTC. Translating gives CASSSQLAGGLYNEQFF.

This clonotype was counted ten times or more. This chain joins TRBV28 and TRBJ1-6; 8 positions agree with TRBD1. Germline assignment: CDR1 MDHEN and CDR2 SYDVKM. The V segment lost 5 bases and the J segment 5 bases; nucleotides outside the gene matches: 8. The CDR3 covers 16 residues. Here the CDR3 reads CASSLPGGRHNSPLHF. The CDR3 bases are TGTGCCAGCAGTCTTCCAGGGGGCAGGCATAATTCACCCCTCCACTTT.

Many counts were recorded for this clonotype. V gene TRBV7-9 combines with J gene TRBJ2-3; D is possibly TRBD1 (5 bases). The CDR3 has 12 residues. Trimming removed 5 bases at V and 6 bases at J, with 9 bases between. Germline CDR1 reads SEHNR; CDR2 reads FQNEAQ (reference sequence). In DNA, the CDR3 is TGTGCCAGCAGCCCCAGGGTTGATACGCAGTATTTT. As protein: CASSPRVDTQYF.

Turning to this clonotype: A far larger clone is off by one base, so a read error is likely. This chain uses TRBV5-8 with TRBJ2-7; 11 positions agree with TRBD2. Germline CDR1 SGHTS, CDR2 YDEGEE. V lost 4 bases to trimming and J lost 7 bases; unmatched junction nucleotides: 13. The CDR3 loop spans 16 amino acids. CDR3 DNA sequence: TGTGCCAGCAGCGACCCCGGGACTAGCGGACACAATGAGCAGTACTTC. Translation gives CASSDPGTSGHNEQYF.

This clonotype is medium-sized (0.01 to 0.1%) in the sample. The J gene is TRBJ1-1, the V gene TRBV28; D is perhaps TRBD1 (6 bases). Trimming took 6 bases from V and 1 from J, leaving 18 bases between them. Per the germline V gene, CDR1 is MDHEN and CDR2 is SYDVKM. The CDR3 has 16 amino acids. Here the CDR3 DNA reads TGTGCCAGCAGCGAATTCGGGCGGGACAAGAACACTGAAGCTTTCTTT. Its protein is CASSEFGRDKNTEAFF.

This clonotype is deemed medium-sized. The chain links TRBV5-1 to TRBJ2-7; D is ambiguous. Germline lookup yields CDR1 SGHRS and CDR2 YFSETQ. CDR3 length equals 11 residues. V was shortened by 5 bases and J by 6 bases, with 9 bases between the two germline ends. CDR3 residues: CASRAETEQYF. The CDR3 coding sequence is TGCGCCAGCAGGGCCGAGACCGAGCAGTACTTC.

The gene calls are TRBV6-2 or TRBV6-3 and TRBJ1-5; D is perhaps TRBD1 (5 bases). CDR1 and CDR2 (germline): MNHEY, SVGEGT. Trimming pared 4 bases from V and 5 bases from J, leaving 15 bases between. The CDR3 spans 15 residues. CDR3 residues: CASSSGVTDYQPQHF. The CDR3 nucleotides read TGTGCCAGCAGTTCTGGGGTGACAGACTATCAGCCCCAGCATTTT.

This clonotype was counted many times. V and J are TRBV30 and TRBJ1-1; D is ambiguous. The length of the CDR3 is 13 residues. Trimming removed 0 bases from V and 1 base from J, with 6 bases in between. CDR1 and CDR2 from the germline V gene are GTSNPN and SVGIG (reference sequence). The CDR3, as DNA: TGTGCCTGGAGTGTAGGGTCGAACACTGAAGCTTTCTTT. This encodes CAWSVGSNTEAFF.

Relative to its sample, this clonotype is medium-sized. The chain recombines TRBV5-5 with TRBJ2-5; TRBD1 matches at 9 bases. The CDR3 loop spans 13 amino acids. CDR1 and CDR2 (germline): SGHKS, YYEKEE (reference sequence). The ends lost 4 bases at V and 5 bases at J; junction bases unmatched: 3. CDR3 nucleotides: TGTGCCAGCAGCACCGGGACAGGGGAGACCCAGTACTTC. It translates to CASSTGTGETQYF.

The chain recombines TRBV6-2 or TRBV6-3 with TRBJ2-7; 7 nucleotides agree with TRBD1. Germline V CDR1 and CDR2: MNHEY, SVGEGT. The CDR3 totals 16 residues. Trimming removed 5 bases from V and 0 bases from J; junction bases left unmatched: 10. CDR3 in amino acids: CASSEAATGSSYEQYF. The CDR3 region has the DNA TGTGCCAGCAGTGAAGCGGCGACAGGGAGCTCCTACGAGCAGTACTTC.

This clonotype was found many times. The J gene is TRBJ2-1, the V gene TRBV12-3 or TRBV12-4; 10 positions agree with TRBD1. This CDR3 has 18 residues. Unmatched junction bases numbered 15, after V lost 6 bases and J lost 4 bases. DNA for the CDR3: TGTGCCAGCAGCCCCGGTGGTCTGGACAGGGGGGGTTACAATGAGCAGTTCTTC. Encoded protein: CASSPGGLDRGGYNEQFF.

This clonotype was found a few times. The chain employs TRBV3-1 and TRBJ2-7, with D possibly matching TRBD1 (5 bases). Germline CDR1 and CDR2: LGHDT and YNNKEL (reference sequence). Trimming pared 0 bases from V and 6 bases from J, leaving 9 bases between. The CDR3 loop spans 13 amino acids. The CDR3 nucleotides are TGTGCCAGCAGCCAAGATAGTGGGGCCGAGCAGTACTTC. Encoded protein: CASSQDSGAEQYF.

In its sample, this clonotype was seen many times. CDR3 loop: CASRVARSYNEQFF. In DNA, the CDR3 is TGTGCCAGTAGAGTAGCGAGGTCCTACAATGAGCAGTTCTTC. This chain joins TRBV19 and TRBJ2-1, with D possibly TRBD2 on 5 matching bases. The CDR3 contains 14 residues. Germline lookup yields CDR1 LNHDA and CDR2 SQIVND (reference sequence). V was shortened by 6 bases and J by 1 base, with 10 bases between the two germline ends.

The rearrangement joins TRBV20-1 to TRBJ1-2; 7 nucleotides match TRBD1. This CDR3 contains 14 residues. Germline CDR1 reads DFQATT; CDR2 reads SNEGSKA (reference sequence). V shed 6 bases and J 8 bases; nucleotides not matched to a gene: 15. The CDR3 is CSAEDRQGGRGYTF. In DNA, the CDR3 is TGCAGTGCCGAAGATAGACAGGGAGGGAGAGGCTACACCTTC.

This clonotype was observed many times. This chain uses TRBV9 with TRBJ2-3, with 11 bases aligning to TRBD1. From germline, CDR1 is SGDLS and CDR2 YYNGEE. The CDR3 loop spans 16 amino acids. Trimming cost V 1 base and J 4 bases; bases outside gene matches: 5. CDR3 nucleotides: TGTGCCAGCAGCGTACTAGGGACAGGGGGACCAGATACGCAGTATTTT. It is translated as CASSVLGTGGPDTQYF.

This clonotype was picked up many times. This CDR3 reads CASSTLTSSNQPQHF. For the CDR3, the DNA is TGTGCCAGCAGCACACTGACCTCCAGCAATCAGCCCCAGCATTTT. This chain links TRBV27 with TRBJ1-5; D is unclear. Germline V gives CDR1 MNHEY, CDR2 SMNVEV (reference sequence). The CDR3 is 15 residues long. V lost 6 bases to trimming and J lost 1 base, with 13 bases between them.

V usage is TRBV20-1 and J usage is TRBJ2-3; no clear D. The germline V and J ends were trimmed by 0 bases and 2 bases, with 6 bases remaining between them. The CDR3 is made up of 13 amino acids. Germline CDR1 is DFQATT and CDR2 is SNEGSKA (reference sequence). The CDR3 DNA is TGCAGTGCTAGAGATCCGGCCACAGATACGCAGTATTTT. Translation: CSARDPATDTQYF.

This clonotype appeared many times. The chain links TRBV7-2 to TRBJ2-1; 12 nucleotides match TRBD2. The CDR3 has 14 amino acids. Germline assignment: CDR1 SGHTA and CDR2 FQGNSA. V trimming: 5 bases; J trimming: 9 bases; junction bases outside the gene matches: 5. This CDR3 reads CASSATSGSGEQFF. CDR3 DNA: TGTGCCAGCAGCGCGACTAGCGGGAGTGGTGAGCAGTTCTTC.

This clonotype was detected a few times. V is TRBV2 and J is TRBJ2-1; D not resolved. V lost 5 bases and J 10 bases, leaving 9 bases between the germline ends. The CDR3 is 11 residues long. Germline CDR1 SNHLY, CDR2 FYNNEI. The DNA for the CDR3 is TGTGCCAGCAGTACACTCGGCGAGCAGTTCTTC. Amino acids: CASSTLGEQFF.

As concerns this clonotype: With only one base between it and a far larger clone, this is likely a read error. V gene TRBV7-9 combines with J gene TRBJ2-1; 8 bases are shared with TRBD2. This CDR3 region has 13 residues. The V and J ends lost 7 bases and 10 bases, in that order; junction bases with no gene match: 9. The germline V gene encodes CDR1 SEHNR and CDR2 FQNEAQ (reference sequence). The CDR3 DNA sequence: TGTGCCAGCACCGGGACTAGTGTTTCCGAGCAGTTCTTC. This encodes CASTGTSVSEQFF.

There are many counts of this clonotype. V and J are TRBV29-1 and TRBJ2-3; D perhaps matches TRBD2 (7 bases). The CDR3 loop spans 13 amino acids. CDR1 SQVTM and CDR2 ANQGSEA come from the germline V gene. V shed 7 bases and J shed 2 bases, with 13 bases lying between them. The CDR3 spells CSGWGGDTDTQYF. CDR3 nucleotides: TGCAGCGGGTGGGGGGGCGACACAGATACGCAGTATTTT.

This clonotype was seen repeatedly, ten times or more. The CDR3 DNA reads TGTGCCAGCAGTCCCTACAACAGGGCCGGGGAGCTGTTTTTT. As protein: CASSPYNRAGELFF. The rearrangement joins TRBV28 to TRBJ2-2, with a weak D call TRBD1 (6 bases). V lost 5 bases, J lost 6 bases, and 13 bases lay in between. The CDR3 covers 14 residues. Germline V lookup: CDR1 MDHEN, CDR2 SYDVKM.